This T cell receptor (beta chain) was profiled in a study of blood T cell repertoires in COVID-19. At the level of the study: The study drew acute and convalescent COVID-19 samples from the United States, Italy and Spain.

The CDR3 consists of 14 residues. Germline CDR1 is SGHTA and CDR2 is FQGNSA. Trimming shortened V by 6 bases and J by 5 bases, and 15 bases separated the two germline ends. Sequencing used immunoSEQ multiplex PCR; TCRdb keeps in-frame clones, though not all of them. The table shows more than 150,000 clones, with around 83% occurring only once. The origin of this receptor is a woman between 40 and 55 years old with acute or convalescent COVID-19. V and J are TRBV7-2 and TRBJ2-3, with D possibly matching TRBD2 (5 bases). The source material was peripheral blood. DNA of the CDR3: TGTGCCAGCAGACTTGGACTGGCGGGAGATACGCAGTATTTT. It is translated as CASRLGLAGDTQYF. Filled out from reference TRBV7-2 and TRBJ2-3, the complete variable domain reads GAGVSQSPSNKVTEKGKDVELRCDPISGHTALYWYRQSLGQGLEFLIYFQGNSAPDKSGLPSDRFSAERTGGSVSTLTIQRTQQEDSAVYLCASRLGLAGDTQYFGPGTRLTVL.